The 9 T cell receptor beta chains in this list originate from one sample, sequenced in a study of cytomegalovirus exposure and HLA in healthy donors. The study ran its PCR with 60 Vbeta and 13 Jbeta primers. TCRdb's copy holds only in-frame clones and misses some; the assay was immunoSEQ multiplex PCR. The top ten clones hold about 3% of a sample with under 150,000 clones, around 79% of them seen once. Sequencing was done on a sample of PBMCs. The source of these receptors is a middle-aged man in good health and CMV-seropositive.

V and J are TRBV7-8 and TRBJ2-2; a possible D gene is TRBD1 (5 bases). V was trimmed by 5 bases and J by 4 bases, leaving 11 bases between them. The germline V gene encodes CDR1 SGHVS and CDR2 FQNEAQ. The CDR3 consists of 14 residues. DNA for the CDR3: TGTGCCAGCAGCGACGAGCAGGGCACCGGGGAGCTGTTTTTT. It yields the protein CASSDEQGTGELFF.

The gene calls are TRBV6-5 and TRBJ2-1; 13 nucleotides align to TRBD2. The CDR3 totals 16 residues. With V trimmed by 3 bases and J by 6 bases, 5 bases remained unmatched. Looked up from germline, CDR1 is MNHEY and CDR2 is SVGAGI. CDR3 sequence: CASSYGLAGVLNEQFF. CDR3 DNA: TGTGCCAGCAGTTATGGACTAGCGGGAGTTCTCAATGAGCAGTTCTTC.

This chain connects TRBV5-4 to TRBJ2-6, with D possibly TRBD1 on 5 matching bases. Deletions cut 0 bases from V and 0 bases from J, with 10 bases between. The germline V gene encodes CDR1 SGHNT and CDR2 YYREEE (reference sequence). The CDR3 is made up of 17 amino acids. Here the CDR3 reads CASSLGGGHSGANVLTF. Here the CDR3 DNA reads TGTGCCAGCAGCTTGGGTGGCGGACACTCTGGGGCCAACGTCCTGACTTTC.

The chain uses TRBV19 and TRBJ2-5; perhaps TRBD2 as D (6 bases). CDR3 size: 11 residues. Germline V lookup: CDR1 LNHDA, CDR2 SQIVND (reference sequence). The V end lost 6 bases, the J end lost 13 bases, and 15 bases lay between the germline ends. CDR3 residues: CASRIGTESYF. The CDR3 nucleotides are TGTGCCAGTAGGATCGGGACTGAGTCGTACTTC.

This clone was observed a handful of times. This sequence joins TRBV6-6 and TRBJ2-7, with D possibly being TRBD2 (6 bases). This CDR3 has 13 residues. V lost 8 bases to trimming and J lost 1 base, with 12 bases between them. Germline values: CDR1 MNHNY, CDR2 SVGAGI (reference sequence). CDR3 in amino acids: CASQRVGSYEQYF. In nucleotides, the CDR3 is TGTGCCAGCCAGCGGGTGGGGTCCTACGAGCAGTACTTC.

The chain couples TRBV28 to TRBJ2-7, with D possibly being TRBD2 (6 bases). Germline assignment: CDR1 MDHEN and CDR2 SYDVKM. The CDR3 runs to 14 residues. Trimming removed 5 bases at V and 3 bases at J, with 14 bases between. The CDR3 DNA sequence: TGTGCCAGCAGTCTCCAAGGCGGGGTCTACGAGCAGTACTTC. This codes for CASSLQGGVYEQYF.

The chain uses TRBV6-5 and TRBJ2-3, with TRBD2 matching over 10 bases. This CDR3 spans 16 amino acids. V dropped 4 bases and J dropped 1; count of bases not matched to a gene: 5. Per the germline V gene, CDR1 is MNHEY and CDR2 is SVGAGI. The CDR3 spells CASSSLAGGGTDTQYF. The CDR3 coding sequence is TGTGCCAGCAGTTCCTTAGCGGGAGGCGGCACAGATACGCAGTATTTT.

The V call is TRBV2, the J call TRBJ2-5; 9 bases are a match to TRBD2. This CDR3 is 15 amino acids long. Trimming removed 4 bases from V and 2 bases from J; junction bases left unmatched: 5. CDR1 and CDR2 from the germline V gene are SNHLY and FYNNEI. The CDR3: CASSGGGGAQETQYF. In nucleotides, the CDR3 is TGTGCCAGCAGTGGGGGCGGGGGGGCACAAGAGACCCAGTACTTC.

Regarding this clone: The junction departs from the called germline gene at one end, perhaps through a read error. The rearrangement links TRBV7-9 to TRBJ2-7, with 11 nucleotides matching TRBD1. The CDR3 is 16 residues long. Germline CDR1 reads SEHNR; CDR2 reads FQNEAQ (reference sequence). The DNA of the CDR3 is TGTTCCAGCAGCTTAGGGGTCGGACAGGGGGCTCGAGAGCAGTACTTC. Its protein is CSSSLGVGQGAREQYF. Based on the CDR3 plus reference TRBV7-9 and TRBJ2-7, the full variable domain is DTGVSQNPRHKITKRGQNVTFRCDPISEHNRLYWYRQTLGQGPEFLTYFQNEAQLEKSRLLSDRFSAERPKGSFSTLEIQRTEQGDSAMYLCSSSLGVGQGAREQYFGPGTRLTVT.